The clone carrying this T cell receptor (beta chain) has just a few counts. The target antigen is unknown. The data are from a study of identical twins. Whole-study results and caveats: Excess sharing between twins was weaker in beta out-of-frame sequences. Insertion counts were lower in abundant cord blood beta clonotypes, a trend that memory repertoires did not show.

This CDR3 is 11 amino acids long. Between the trimmed V and J ends, which lost 1 base and 7 bases, there was a span of 7 bases. The germline V gene has CDR1 DFQATT and CDR2 SNEGSKA (reference sequence). Unique molecular identifiers were present on the cDNA, which also gained a universal primer site by template switching. From the 5' RACE reads, TCRdb called clonotypes with MiXCR, one entry per CDR3 protein. Of approximately 600,000 distinct CDR3 sequences listed, around 7.4% are singletons. These same records also appear under a second study, on yellow fever vaccine responses in identical twins.

The rearrangement links TRBV20-1 to TRBJ2-5; no clear D. This clonotype was obtained from a woman aged 18-35 years in good health. Sequences were obtained from PBMCs. The CDR3 coding sequence is TGCAGTGCTAGAGTCTCGCGGACCCAGTACTTC. Translation gives CSARVSRTQYF.